The 9 T cell receptor beta chains in this list originate from one sample, sequenced in a study of spatial heterogeneity in lung cancer. Study-level results: Counts that tracked tumor mutation counts were those of expanded intratumoral alpha and beta TCRs.

No cognate antigen is known for these TCRs. TCRdb re-called the 5' RACE reads with MiXCR, one entry per CDR3 protein. The table includes roughly 9,300 distinct CDR3 sequences, about 6.7% detected once. Time point defined: sample taken at primary tumor resection. Sequencing used lung tumor tissue, obtained at surgery. The receptors were gathered from a male donor with early-stage non-small cell lung cancer.

This clonotype has at least ten counts. This chain connects TRBV12-3 or TRBV12-4 to TRBJ1-5, with D unresolved. CDR3 length: 14 amino acids. The V end lost 4 bases, the J end lost 4 bases, and 11 bases lay between the germline ends. In DNA form, the CDR3 reads TGTGCCAGCAGTTACCGGATCTCTAATCAGCCCCAGCATTTT. This codes for CASSYRISNQPQHF.

Note on this clonotype: A read error may be the cause here, since a much bigger clone is one base away. J is TRBJ2-5 and V is TRBV20-1, with 12 bases lining up with TRBD2. CDR1 is DFQATT, CDR2 SNEGSKA, per germline (reference sequence). The CDR3 is 14 amino acids. In DNA, the CDR3 is TGCAGTGCTAGACTAGCGGGGGGGCCAGAGACCCAGAACTTC. This translates into CSARLAGGPETQNF.

In this sample, this clonotype turned up a few times. V and J are TRBV20-1 and TRBJ1-5; D may be TRBD1 (6 bases). This CDR3 is 17 amino acids long. Germline CDR1 and CDR2: DFQATT and SNEGSKA (reference sequence). V lost 6 bases and J 2 bases, leaving 23 bases between the germline ends. CDR3 amino acids: CSAQRAKQGEGNQPQHF. The CDR3 coding sequence is TGCAGTGCCCAAAGGGCGAAACAGGGTGAGGGCAATCAGCCCCAGCATTTT.

This clonotype was picked up many times. The V gene is TRBV9, the J gene TRBJ2-2, with no clear D. The V end lost 0 bases, the J end lost 4 bases, and 10 bases lay between the germline ends. Germline V lookup: CDR1 SGDLS, CDR2 YYNGEE. The CDR3 is 15 residues long. This CDR3 reads CASSVVSSTTGELFF. In nucleotides, the CDR3 is TGTGCCAGCAGCGTAGTTAGTAGCACCACCGGGGAGCTGTTTTTT.

This clonotype was counted at least ten times. V usage is TRBV7-2 and J usage is TRBJ2-3; TRBD2 agrees at 9 bases. The CDR3 totals 16 residues. Germline V lookup: CDR1 SGHTA, CDR2 FQGNSA. Trimming took 5 bases from V and 6 from J; bases not matched to a gene: 12. The CDR3 sequence is CASSPGLAGRVDTQYF. DNA for the CDR3: TGTGCCAGCAGCCCCGGGCTAGCGGGGCGGGTGGATACGCAGTATTTT.

This clonotype was recorded at least ten times. The chain uses TRBV6-5 and TRBJ1-1; no firm D call. The V end lost 10 bases, the J end lost 0 bases, and 9 bases lay between the germline ends. Looked up from germline, CDR1 is MNHEY and CDR2 is SVGAGI. This CDR3 contains 12 residues. The DNA of the CDR3 is TGTGCCAACACCCCCATGAACACTGAAGCTTTCTTT. It yields the protein CANTPMNTEAFF.

This clonotype was observed a handful of times. This chain joins TRBV6-1 and TRBJ2-3, with 7 bases aligning to TRBD2. The germline gives CDR1 MNHNS, CDR2 SASEGT. This CDR3 contains 19 residues. The V and J ends lost 6 bases and 1 base, in that order; junction bases with no gene match: 19. The CDR3 coding sequence is TGTGCCAGCAGGAGAAGATGGACTAGTCTGGGTTTGGGCACAGATACGCAGTATTTT. This encodes CASRRRWTSLGLGTDTQYF.

There are many counts of this clonotype. The chain joins TRBV24-1 to TRBJ2-1; D is perhaps TRBD1 (5 bases). CDR1 and CDR2 (germline): KGHDR, SFDVKD. This CDR3 is 16 amino acids long. V lost 1 base to trimming and J lost 7 bases, with 16 bases between them. The DNA of the CDR3 is TGTGCCACCAGTGATTTCATGAGGAGCGCAGGGAATGAGCAGTTCTTC. Translated, it gives CATSDFMRSAGNEQFF.

This clonotype was seen many times. The chain combines TRBV6-2 or TRBV6-3 with TRBJ1-5; the D gene is possibly TRBD1 (6 bases). Germline lookup yields CDR1 MNHEY and CDR2 SVGEGT. This CDR3 has 14 residues. Trimming left V 6 bases short and J 3 bases short, with 12 bases between. The CDR3 sequence: CASSRGQFNQPQHF. CDR3 bases: TGTGCCAGCAGCCGTGGACAGTTCAATCAGCCCCAGCATTTT.